This T cell receptor (beta chain) was retrieved from a study of identical twins. Addition of a universal primer site occurred through template switching, and cDNA carried unique molecular identifiers. TCRdb itself ran the 5' RACE reads through MiXCR, one entry per CDR3 protein. The table has some 600,000 distinct CDR3 sequences, roughly 7.2% seen once. Whole-study findings and limits: Insertions were fewer in abundant cord blood beta clonotypes, whereas memory repertoires showed none of this pattern.

The junction had 10 bases not matched to a gene; V was cut back by 4 bases and J by 5 bases. Germline CDR1 SGHRS, CDR2 YFSETQ. CDR3 size: 15 residues. This clonotype turned up a few times. Its matching antigen is unknown. The sample was also linked to a second study, of yellow fever vaccine responses in identical twins.

The TCR sequence derives from a woman between 18 and 30 years old in good health. The chain recombines TRBV5-1 with TRBJ2-5; 8 bases are a match to TRBD2. Sequencing used PBMCs. CDR3 DNA sequence: TGCGCCAGCAGCCTCACAGCGGGGGTTGGGGAGACCCAGTACTTC. The encoded protein is CASSLTAGVGETQYF.